This T cell receptor beta chain derives from a study of blood T cell repertoires in COVID-19. Per the original data handling: Estimation of nucleated cell counts was performed using reference gene primer amplification. Clones were sequenced by immunoSEQ multiplex PCR, and TCRdb holds only the in-frame ones, with some missing. The V and J calls and clone size were taken over from that table, and D and trimming were inferred from the DNA. The data show 20,000 to 25,000 clones, roughly 85% seen once. This CDR3 is 17 amino acids long. Germline CDR1 is KGHSH and CDR2 is LQKENI. V dropped 3 bases and J dropped 5; count of bases not matched to a gene: 12.

Sequencing was done on a sample of peripheral blood. V gene TRBV18 combines with J gene TRBJ2-2; 7 bases fit TRBD1. This TCR was recovered from a man between 70 and 80 years old in a cohort sampled during active COVID-19. The CDR3 bases are TGTGCCAGCTCACCCCAACGACAGGGCCCGGGGACCGGGGAGCTGTTTTTT. It encodes CASSPQRQGPGTGELFF.